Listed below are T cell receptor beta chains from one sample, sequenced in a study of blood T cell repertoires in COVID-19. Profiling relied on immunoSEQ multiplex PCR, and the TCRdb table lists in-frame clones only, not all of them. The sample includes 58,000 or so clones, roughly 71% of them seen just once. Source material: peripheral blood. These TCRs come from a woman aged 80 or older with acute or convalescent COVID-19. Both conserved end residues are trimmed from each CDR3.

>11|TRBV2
ASRGLLNTEAF
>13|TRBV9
ASSGGLAGAYEQY
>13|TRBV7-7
ASSPGPWQGNEAF
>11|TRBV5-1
ASSLDLNTEAF
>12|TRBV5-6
ASSLVDRDSPLH
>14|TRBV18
ASRTSGRASYNEQF
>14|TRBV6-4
ASSDPGGPARETQY
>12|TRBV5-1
ASSLSQLADEQY
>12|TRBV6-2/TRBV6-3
ASSYRGMNTEAF
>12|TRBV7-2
ASSSFGGDTEAF
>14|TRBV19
ASSTSWDLLAGAQY
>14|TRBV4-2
ASSQSLAGASGVQY
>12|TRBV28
ASRTSGSFYEQY
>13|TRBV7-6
ASSSRVTPYNEQF
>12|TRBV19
ASSIGSPHGSQH
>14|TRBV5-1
ASSPDRLAGSYEQY
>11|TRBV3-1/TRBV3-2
ASSPGQRNTIY
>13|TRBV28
ASSRGVPSYNEQF
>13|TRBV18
ASSQPGLAYNEQF
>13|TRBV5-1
ASSFTGATYNEQF
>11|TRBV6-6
ASRSQAYTEAF
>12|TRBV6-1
ASSDPAGTDTQY
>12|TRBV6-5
ASSLVQGRNIQY
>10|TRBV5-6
ASSLRGGELF
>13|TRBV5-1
ASSPGGSQRYEQY
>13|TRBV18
ASSPDSSGANVLT
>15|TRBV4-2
ASSQDGLAGRTREQF
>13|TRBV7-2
ASSLDRVPSNIQY
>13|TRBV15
ATSSPVMRDNEQF
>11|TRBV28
ASSARGGTEAF
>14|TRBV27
ASSQPGFAGANVLT
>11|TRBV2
ASRLDRGGEQY
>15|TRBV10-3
AISDQGSGGGTDTQY
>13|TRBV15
ATSRDGREGETQY
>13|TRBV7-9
ASSTGTSGFGEQY
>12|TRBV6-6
ASSYVSASTEAF
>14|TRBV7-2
ASSSPGQGRTGELF
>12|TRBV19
ASTRQAHTGELF
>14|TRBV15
ATSRANRAEIGGYT
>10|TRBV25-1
ASSLAGTKQF
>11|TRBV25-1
ASRVNSGYEQY
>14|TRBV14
ASSSRGRDRVGEQY
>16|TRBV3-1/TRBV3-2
ASSQARSWLVVSYEQY
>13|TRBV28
ASSLSGGSGTVAG
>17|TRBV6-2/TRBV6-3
ASSYSSGTGISGANVLT
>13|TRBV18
ASSPLLAGGYEQY
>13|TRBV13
ASSLEGEPGNTIY
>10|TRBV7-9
ASSLSGYEQY
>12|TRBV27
ASSRTGLGHEQY
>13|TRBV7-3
ASSLGLEGTDTQY
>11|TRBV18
ASSWTGQETQY
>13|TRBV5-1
ASNTIGTAHNEQF
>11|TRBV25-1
ASSQGAPHEQY
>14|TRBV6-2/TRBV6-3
ASSYSGQGVITEAF
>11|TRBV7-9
ASSNRGHQPQH
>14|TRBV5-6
ASNLIQTGGTDTQY
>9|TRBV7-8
ASSPRRELF
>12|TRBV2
ATQRERLRETQY